This entry is about one T cell receptor beta chain. Its antigen remains unidentified. This cohort consisted of healthy bone marrow donors. PCR amplification relied on 60 Vbeta primers (plus 13 Jbeta primers). Produced via immunoSEQ multiplex PCR; TCRdb's table is partial and in-frame only. The sample lists 150,000 to 200,000 clones; 65% to 85% were seen once. This CDR3 has 19 amino acids. V dropped 4 bases and J dropped 1 base, with 26 bases sitting between them. CDR1 is SGHNT, CDR2 YYREEE, per germline (reference sequence). The entry originates in a study of cytomegalovirus exposure and HLA in healthy donors. Study at large: HLA-typed donors were the source of tens of millions of unique TCRs, which an early data release held. Study results and limitations: Among immune exposure information, only CMV serostatus was available.

The chain uses TRBV5-4 and TRBJ1-1, with a possible D match to TRBD1 (6 bases). Sequencing was done on a sample of PBMCs. This TCR came from a woman aged 25 to 39 in good health and CMV-seropositive. The CDR3 reads CASSPRLQQGLMPNTEAFF. For the CDR3, the DNA is TGTGCCAGCAGCCCTCGTCTACAACAGGGATTAATGCCGAACACTGAAGCTTTCTTT.